This TCR beta chain originates from a study of OX40 agonist ivuxolimab in advanced cancers. Study observations and caveats: In the 0.1 to 3.0 mg/kg range, CD4+ and CD8+ blood T cells had expanded clonally by week 6. Nonresponders, in some cases, also had low normalized T-cell clonal expansion.

Method: immunoSEQ multiplex PCR; TCRdb's copy keeps in-frame clones and lacks some. Among about 61,000 clones listed, roughly 90% were seen once. In germline, CDR1 is ENHRY, CDR2 SYGVKD. The junction had 7 bases not matched to a gene; V was cut back by 6 bases and J by 2 bases. The CDR3 contains 17 residues. With regard to this clone: Its antigen is not identified.

This rearrangement joins TRBV10-3 to TRBJ2-2; 12 nucleotides line up with TRBD2. The sequenced sample was CD4+ or CD8+ T cells sorted from blood, obtained in a trial of the OX40 agonist ivuxolimab. The clonotype was recovered from an adult with an advanced solid tumor such as melanoma, head and neck, liver or kidney cancer. The CDR3 reads CAISLGLAGNNTGELFF. CDR3 bases: TGTGCCATCAGCCTCGGACTAGCGGGAAATAACACCGGGGAGCTGTTTTTT.